The T cell receptor beta chain described here comes from a study of post-analysis software for immune sequencing data. Study in general: Included among the disease courses, which were recorded for the cohort, were relapsing-remitting, secondary progressive and progressive-relapsing multiple sclerosis.

The library was made from cDNA and included unique molecular identifiers. Between roughly 1 and 10 million T cells gave rise to approximately 520,000 cDNA molecules. One entry per CDR3 protein results from TCRdb running MiXCR on the PCR reads. The data hold about 770,000 distinct CDR3 sequences, with approximately 44% observed a single time. Overall study findings and caveats: When patients were compared with controls, 5 or 6 TRBV segments were more frequent, TRBV5-6, TRBV5-1 and TRBV20-1 among them. In multiple sclerosis, normalized Chao1 diversity was significantly below that of controls. Strong co-clustering by F measure was seen for same-batch samples.

This clonotype was seen more than once but under ten times. Its antigen is currently unknown. V dropped 0 bases and J dropped 5 bases, with 19 bases sitting between them. The CDR3 is 17 amino acids. Germline V gene sequence: CDR1 SGHRS, CDR2 YFSETQ. The TCR was taken from a girl aged 5 to 17 with multiple sclerosis. V is TRBV5-1 and J is TRBJ2-3; tentatively, D is TRBD2 (7 bases). The specimen was blood. CDR3 protein: CASSLAVGGRGGDTQYF. The CDR3 region has the DNA TGCGCCAGCAGCTTGGCCGTCGGCGGGAGAGGGGGAGATACGCAGTATTTT.